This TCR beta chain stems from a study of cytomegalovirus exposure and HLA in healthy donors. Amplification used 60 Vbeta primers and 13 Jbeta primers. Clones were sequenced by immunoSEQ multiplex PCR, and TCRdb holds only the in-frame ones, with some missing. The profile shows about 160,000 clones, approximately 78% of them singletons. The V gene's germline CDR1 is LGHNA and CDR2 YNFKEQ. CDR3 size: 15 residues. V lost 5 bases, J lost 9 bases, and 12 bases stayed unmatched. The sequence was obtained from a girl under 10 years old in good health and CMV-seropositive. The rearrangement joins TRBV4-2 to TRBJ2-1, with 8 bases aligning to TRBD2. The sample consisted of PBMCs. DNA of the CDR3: TGTGCCAGCAGCAGGGATTCGGGAGGGCCGGGTGAGCAGTTCTTC. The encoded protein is CASSRDSGGPGEQFF.